This passage covers 7 T cell receptor delta chains from one sample sequenced in a study of gamma-delta T cells after stem cell transplantation. TCRdb re-identified clones in the RT-PCR reads via CATT. This sample has fewer than 3,000 delta-chain clones, with around 5.6% found just once. Sequenced sample: gamma-delta T cells. The receptors derive from a human donor. It is not recorded whose cells these are; they may come from a transplant donor.

With regard to this clone: This may come from a read error, since a much larger clone is one base off. The chain employs TRDV2 and TRDJ3, with 8 bases matching TRDD3. V trimming: 4 bases; J trimming: 0 bases; junction bases outside the gene matches: 10. Germline CDR1 is GEAIGNYY and CDR2 is EKD. This CDR3 is built from 19 residues. CDR3 sequence reads: CACDGTGGPSSWDTRQMFF. For the CDR3, the DNA is TGTGCCTGTGATGGCACTGGGGGGCCAAGCTCCTGGGACACCCGACAGATGTTTTTC.

As regards this clone: This sequence may be a read error, since a much larger clone differs from it by one base. J is TRDJ1 and V is TRDV2; 9 bases line up with TRDD3. CDR3 length: 18 amino acids. With V trimmed by 3 bases and J by 0 bases, 13 bases remained unmatched. Germline V gene sequence: CDR1 GEAIGNYY, CDR2 EKD. CDR3 amino acids: CACDGLPLGDQYTDKLIF. The CDR3 DNA reads TGTGCCTGTGACGGCCTGCCACTGGGGGACCAGTACACCGATAAACTCATCTTT.

As to this clone: The protein that TCRdb holds for this DNA derives from a much larger clone and differs from the translated DNA at residue 4, which likely indicates a read error; the protein shown here is translated from the DNA. The rearrangement joins TRDV2 to TRDJ1; D perhaps matches TRDD3 (6 bases). V was trimmed by 5 bases and J by 1 base, leaving 19 bases between them. The CDR3 contains 16 residues. The V gene's germline CDR1 is GEAIGNYY and CDR2 EKD. The CDR3 DNA reads TGTGCCTGTGGCGTCGTGGGGAGGGGGACCACCGATAAACTCATCTTT. As protein: CACGVVGRGTTDKLIF.

On this clone: One base away lies a much larger clone, so this may be a sequencing read error. Distinct nucleotide sequences in the sample also encode this CDR3. The chain links TRDV2 to TRDJ1, with 8 bases that match TRDD3. Germline CDR1 and CDR2: GEAIGNYY and EKD. The V and J ends lost 3 bases and 3 bases, in that order; junction bases with no gene match: 11. There are 16 residues in the CDR3. This chain's CDR3 is CACDPLGDTFADKLIF. The CDR3 DNA reads TGTGCCTGTGACCCGCTAGGGGATACTTTCGCCGATAAACTCATCTTT.

About this clone: The junction departs from germline at one end; a sequencing error may be responsible. In DNA form, the CDR3 reads TGTGCCTGTGACGCTTTAGTGGGGGCCCCCTCCACCGATAAACCCATCTTT. This translates into CACDALVGAPSTDKPIF. The chain uses TRDV2 and TRDJ1; a possible D gene is TRDD3 (6 bases). CDR3 length: 17 residues. Germline V gene sequence: CDR1 GEAIGNYY, CDR2 EKD.

This clone is deemed large (0.1 to 1%). The chain joins TRDV2 to TRDJ1; TRDD3 agrees at 11 bases. The ends lost 0 bases at V and 0 bases at J; junction bases unmatched: 5. The CDR3 is 17 residues long. Germline CDR1 and CDR2: GEAIGNYY and EKD. Here the CDR3 DNA reads TGTGCCTGTGACACCGTCGAACTGGGGGATAACACCGATAAACTCATCTTT. This gives the protein CACDTVELGDNTDKLIF.

This clone was seen more than once but under ten times. V usage is TRAV29/DV5 and J usage is TRDJ1; 9 bases are a match to TRDD3. V gave up 2 bases and J gave up 0 bases; unmatched junction bases: 14. Germline values: CDR1 NSMFDY, CDR2 ISSIKDK. The CDR3 loop spans 18 amino acids. The CDR3 spells CAARLESHWGTYTDKLIF. As DNA, the CDR3 is TGTGCAGCAAGGTTGGAGTCGCACTGGGGGACCTACACCGATAAACTCATCTTT. The whole variable domain, remainder taken from reference TRAV29/DV5 and TRDJ1, is DQQVKQNSPSLSVQEGRISILNCDYTNSMFDYFLWYKKYPAEGPTFLISISSIKDKNEDGRFTVFLNKSAKHLSLHIVPSQPGDSAVYFCAARLESHWGTYTDKLIFGKGTRVTVEP.